This T cell receptor beta chain was obtained from a study of blood T cell repertoires in COVID-19. Across about two dozen US areas, participants ranged in age from roughly 18 to 89 years. Donors were grouped by their self-reported clinical history. Donors of Cohort 3 who recovered were those that had two negative PCRs, clearance, or symptom resolution. Per the original data handling: Amplified reference gene primers provided the basis for estimating nucleated cell counts. The assay was immunoSEQ multiplex PCR, and TCRdb's table has in-frame clones only and misses some. V and J calls and clone size come straight from that table; D and trimming were deduced from the DNA. Found here are 290,000 or so clones, approximately 86% of them singletons; the top ten hold over 2.5%. The clonotype was recovered from a woman between 18 and 29 years old who had recovered from COVID-19. Sequenced input: PBMCs or T cells enriched from blood (not recorded which).

CDR3 bases: TGTGCCAGCAGCCAACATCGGACAGGGACCTACGAGCAGTACTTC. As protein: CASSQHRTGTYEQYF. The rearrangement links TRBV7-9 to TRBJ2-7; 8 bases fit TRBD1. The CDR3 loop spans 15 amino acids. CDR1 is SEHNR, CDR2 FQNEAQ, per germline (reference sequence). Unmatched junction bases numbered 8, after V lost 5 bases and J lost 2 bases.